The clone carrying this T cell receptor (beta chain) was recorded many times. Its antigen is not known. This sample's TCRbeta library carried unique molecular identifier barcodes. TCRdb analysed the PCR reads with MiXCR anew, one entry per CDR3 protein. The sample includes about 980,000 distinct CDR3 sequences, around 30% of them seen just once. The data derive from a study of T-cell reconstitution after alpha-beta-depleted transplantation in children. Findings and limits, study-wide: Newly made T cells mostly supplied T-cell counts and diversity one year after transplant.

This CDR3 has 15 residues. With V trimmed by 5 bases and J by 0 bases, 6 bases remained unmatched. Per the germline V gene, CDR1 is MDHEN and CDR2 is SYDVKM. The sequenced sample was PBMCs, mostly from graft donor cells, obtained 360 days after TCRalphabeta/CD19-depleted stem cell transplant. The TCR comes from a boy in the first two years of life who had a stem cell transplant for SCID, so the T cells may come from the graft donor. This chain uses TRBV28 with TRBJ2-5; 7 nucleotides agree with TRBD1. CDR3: CASSGQEMYQETQYF. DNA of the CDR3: TGTGCCAGCAGTGGACAGGAGATGTACCAAGAGACCCAGTACTTC.